Each of the 8 T cell receptor beta chains below was sequenced from the same sample in a study of cytomegalovirus exposure and HLA in healthy donors. Both 60 Vbeta primers and 13 Jbeta primers went into the PCR. Clones were sequenced by immunoSEQ multiplex PCR, and TCRdb holds only the in-frame ones, with some missing. The repertoire has 90,000 to 120,000 clones, approximately 73% of them found once; the top ten carry roughly 8%. The sample taken for sequencing was PBMCs. These receptors were obtained from a man aged 25 to 40 in good health and CMV-seronegative.

The J gene is TRBJ2-2, the V gene TRBV7-9; D possibly corresponds to TRBD1 (5 bases). Deletions cut 7 bases from V and 4 bases from J, with 19 bases between. The CDR3 totals 16 residues. Germline assignment: CDR1 SEHNR and CDR2 FQNEAQ (reference sequence). The CDR3 here is CASTPPGQMGTGELFF. CDR3 bases: TGTGCCAGCACCCCCCCCGGACAAATGGGCACCGGGGAGCTGTTTTTT.

Comments on this clone: This CDR3 is also generated by other DNA sequences in the sample. The chain links TRBV4-2 to TRBJ1-4; 7 bases line up with TRBD1. V shed 4 bases, J shed 6 bases, and the junction held 2 bases outside the gene matches. This CDR3 has 13 amino acids. CDR1 is LGHNA and CDR2 is YNFKEQ in the germline V gene. DNA of the CDR3: TGTGCCAGCAGCCGGCAGGGGGATGAAAAACTGTTTTTT. Amino acid sequence: CASSRQGDEKLFF.

V and J are TRBV5-6 and TRBJ2-1, with D possibly TRBD1 on 6 matching bases. Germline V lookup: CDR1 SGHDT, CDR2 YYEEEE. The CDR3 consists of 18 residues. Trimming removed 4 bases from V and 0 bases from J, with 20 bases in between. CDR3 bases: TGTGCCAGCAGCCCGAGTAGGCGACAGGTCAGCTCCTACAATGAGCAGTTCTTC. Residues: CASSPSRRQVSSYNEQFF.

V usage is TRBV19 and J usage is TRBJ2-1; 9 nucleotides match TRBD2. CDR3 length: 16 amino acids. The germline gives CDR1 LNHDA, CDR2 SQIVND (reference sequence). V trimming: 8 bases; J trimming: 9 bases; junction bases outside the gene matches: 17. The CDR3 here is CASEGWREGREGEQFF. CDR3 DNA: TGTGCCAGTGAGGGTTGGCGGGAGGGCCGGGAGGGTGAGCAGTTCTTC.

This clone was counted a single time. This chain uses TRBV2 with TRBJ2-4; D gene ambiguous. The CDR3 has 12 residues. V was trimmed by 1 base and J by 9 bases, leaving 7 bases between them. Germline V gene data show CDR1 as SNHLY and CDR2 as FYNNEI. The CDR3: CASSEEIAIQYF. Written as DNA, the CDR3 is TGTGCCAGCAGTGAAGAAATAGCCATTCAGTACTTC.

CDR3 amino acids: CASMAERTQYF. CDR3 DNA: TGCGCCAGCATGGCGGAGCGGACGCAGTACTTC. The V gene is TRBV10-2, the J gene TRBJ2-5, with a weak D call TRBD2 (5 bases). V lost 7 bases to trimming and J lost 11 bases, with 14 bases between them. The germline CDR1 and CDR2 sequences are WSHSY and SAAADI. The CDR3 loop spans 11 amino acids.

The chain has TRBV6-6 and TRBJ2-3, with D perhaps matching TRBD1 (6 bases). V was trimmed by 9 bases and J by 6 bases, leaving 19 bases between them. Germline loops: CDR1 MNHNY, CDR2 SVGAGI (reference sequence). CDR3 length: 14 amino acids. CDR3 loop: CASRWGPGEDTQYF. The DNA of the CDR3 is TGTGCCAGTCGGTGGGGGCCTGGCGAGGATACGCAGTATTTT.

The rearrangement joins TRBV11-2 to TRBJ2-7, with unresolved D. Germline CDR1 is SGHAT and CDR2 is FQNNGV. V lost 5 bases to trimming and J lost 0 bases, with 5 bases between them. The CDR3 totals 12 residues. CDR3: CASSPSSYEQYF. The CDR3 DNA is TGTGCCAGCAGCCCGAGCTCCTACGAGCAGTACTTC.